This T cell receptor beta chain was recorded in a study of CD8+ T cells in alopecia areata. Sequencing relied on a cDNA template that was reverse transcribed from extracted RNA. Profiled with immunoSEQ multiplex PCR; TCRdb holds only in-frame clones, not every one. This repertoire shows some 88,000 clones, about 40% found once; its top ten account for around 20%. Noted treatment: oral pan-JAK inhibitor, 5-10 mg twice daily. The V end was cut by 3 bases, the J end by 7 bases, with 12 bases between. Per the germline V gene, CDR1 is MNHEY and CDR2 is SMNVEV (reference sequence). This CDR3 is 13 amino acids long.

The chain employs TRBV27 and TRBJ1-1, with unresolved D. This clonotype was sampled from a human donor with alopecia areata. The source was CD8+ T cells sorted from blood, collected at week 24, from a patient treated with tofacitinib. The CDR3 reads CASSFRIDGEAFF. CDR3 in DNA: TGTGCCAGCAGTTTCCGGATTGACGGTGAAGCTTTCTTT.